These 15 T cell receptor beta chains came from one sample sequenced in a study of T cells in localized non-small cell lung cancer. Produced via immunoSEQ multiplex PCR; TCRdb's table is partial and in-frame only. The sample carries roughly 16,000 clones, about 83% recorded once. Sequenced material: peripheral blood, taken before any cancer treatment. The receptors here all came from a male donor older than 55 with stage III lung adenocarcinoma.

This clone has just one count. V usage is TRBV6-1 and J usage is TRBJ2-2; D perhaps matches TRBD2 (6 bases). Looked up from germline, CDR1 is MNHNS and CDR2 is SASEGT. Trimming cost V 4 bases and J 3 bases, with 9 bases left between them. The CDR3 spans 14 residues. DNA of the CDR3: TGTGCCAGCAGTGCGGGGGTCGACACCGGGGAGCTGTTTTTT. Translating it yields CASSAGVDTGELFF.

This clone was seen only once. The genes are TRBV10-3 and TRBJ2-2, with 7 bases fitting TRBD2. V shed 8 bases and J 4 bases; nucleotides not matched to a gene: 10. The CDR3 contains 15 residues. The germline gives CDR1 ENHRY, CDR2 SYGVKD. CDR3 nucleotides: TGTGCCATCCGGGACTACCAAGGGTCCACCGGGGAGCTGTTTTTT. Its translation is CAIRDYQGSTGELFF.

The chain carries TRBV15 and TRBJ2-3; 7 nucleotides match TRBD2. The CDR3 sequence is 17 residues long. Looked up from germline, CDR1 is LNHNV and CDR2 is YYDKDF (reference sequence). V gave up 0 bases and J gave up 1 base; unmatched junction bases: 7. The CDR3 spells CATSREGGTMGTDTQYF. CDR3 nucleotides: TGTGCCACCAGCAGAGAGGGGGGGACCATGGGCACAGATACGCAGTATTTT.

The chain is built from TRBV18 and TRBJ2-2; TRBD1 is a possible D gene (5 bases). The CDR3 runs 12 residues. Germline V gene lookup returns CDR1 KGHSH and CDR2 LQKENI. Between the trimmed V and J ends, which lost 3 bases and 7 bases, there was a span of 6 bases. The DNA of the CDR3 is TGTGCCAGCTCACCCCAGGGCGGGGAGCTGTTTTTT. It is translated as CASSPQGGELFF.

CDR3 sequence reads: CAWSALRDEQFF. The CDR3, as DNA: TGTGCCTGGAGCGCCTTAAGAGATGAGCAGTTCTTC. The chain employs TRBV30 and TRBJ2-1; D gene uncertain. The germline gives CDR1 GTSNPN, CDR2 SVGIG (reference sequence). The CDR3 runs to 12 residues. Trimming removed 3 bases at V and 8 bases at J, with 11 bases between.

V and J are TRBV6-1 and TRBJ2-1, with TRBD2 matching 9 bases. The CDR3 runs to 15 residues. Trimming cost V 6 bases and J 0 bases; bases outside gene matches: 3. Germline V gene sequence: CDR1 MNHNS, CDR2 SASEGT. CDR3 nucleotides: TGTGCCAGCAGGGCGGGGGGGTTCTCCTACAATGAGCAGTTCTTC. Its translation: CASRAGGFSYNEQFF.

The chain is built from TRBV10-3 and TRBJ2-1, with TRBD2 matching over 10 bases. Germline loops: CDR1 ENHRY, CDR2 SYGVKD. V dropped 3 bases and J dropped 6; count of bases not matched to a gene: 5. The CDR3 sequence is 15 residues long. CDR3 in DNA: TGTGCCATCAGTGAAAGCGGGGGGGCCGGCAATGAGCAGTTCTTC. It translates to CAISESGGAGNEQFF.

The chain combines TRBV2 with TRBJ2-7; D is unclear. Germline V gene lookup returns CDR1 SNHLY and CDR2 FYNNEI. V was clipped by 6 bases and J by 2 bases, with 20 bases between them. The CDR3 has 16 amino acids. The CDR3 sequence is CASRTLDTVLAYEQYF. CDR3 DNA sequence: TGTGCCAGCAGGACTTTAGACACCGTCCTGGCCTACGAGCAGTACTTC.

The chain is built from TRBV10-2 and TRBJ1-5, with TRBD1 identical over 7 bases. The CDR3 is 15 amino acids. Germline-derived CDR1 and CDR2 are WSHSY and SAAADI. After removal of 7 bases from V and 0 bases from J, the junction contained 6 bases not matched to a gene. CDR3 loop: CASKRDSLSNQPQHF. The CDR3 DNA reads TGCGCCAGCAAAAGGGACAGCCTTAGCAATCAGCCCCAGCATTTT.

The CDR3 loop reads CASSLVGTGASGNTIYF. The CDR3 region has the DNA TGTGCCAGCAGCTTAGTAGGGACAGGAGCCTCTGGAAACACCATATATTTT. This chain joins TRBV7-2 and TRBJ1-3, with 8 nucleotides matching TRBD1. This CDR3 region has 17 residues. CDR1 is SGHTA and CDR2 is FQGNSA in the germline V gene. V gave up 1 base and J gave up 0 bases; unmatched junction bases: 5. The whole variable domain, filled in from reference TRBV7-2 and TRBJ1-3, reads GAGVSQSPSNKVTEKGKDVELRCDPISGHTALYWYRQSLGQGLEFLIYFQGNSAPDKSGLPSDRFSAERTGGSVSTLTIQRTQQEDSAVYLCASSLVGTGASGNTIYFGEGSWLTVV.

V usage is TRBV6-1 and J usage is TRBJ2-5, with TRBD1 as a possible D gene (7 bases). V shed 6 bases and J shed 1 base, with 15 bases lying between them. Germline-derived CDR1 and CDR2 are MNHNS and SASEGT. CDR3 length equals 15 residues. CDR3 in DNA: TGTGCCAGCAGCCCAGGGGGGCAGGCCCAAGAGACCCAGTACTTC. This codes for CASSPGGQAQETQYF.

This clone was observed once. This sequence joins TRBV27 and TRBJ1-4; D may be TRBD1 (5 bases). There are 15 residues in the CDR3. Germline V gene data show CDR1 as MNHEY and CDR2 as SMNVEV (reference sequence). V was cut by 2 bases and J by 3 bases, with 10 bases left in between. Written as DNA, the CDR3 is TGTGCCAGCAGTTTACTGGGGCTCGCTAATGAAAAACTGTTTTTT. Translation: CASSLLGLANEKLFF.

The chain combines TRBV19 with TRBJ2-7, with 13 nucleotides matching TRBD2. Trimming at V came to 7 bases and at J to 3 bases, leaving 3 bases not matched to a gene. The germline V gene has CDR1 LNHDA and CDR2 SQIVND (reference sequence). This CDR3 has 14 residues. The chain's CDR3 is CASMRTSGGYEQYF. The CDR3 region has the DNA TGTGCCAGTATGAGGACTAGCGGGGGCTACGAGCAGTACTTC. The variable domain in full, completed from reference TRBV19 and TRBJ2-7, reads DGGITQSPKYLFRKEGQNVTLSCEQNLNHDAMYWYRQDPGQGLRLIYYSQIVNDFQKGDIAEGYSVSREKKESFPLTVTSAQKNPTAFYLCASMRTSGGYEQYFGPGTRLTVT.

This chain joins TRBV5-6 and TRBJ1-1; no clear D. CDR1 is SGHDT, CDR2 YYEEEE, per germline. The V end was cut by 3 bases, the J end by 8 bases, with 8 bases between. The length of the CDR3 is 11 residues. As DNA, the CDR3 is TGTGCCAGCAGCTCCTACAGCGAAGCTTTCTTT. This gives the protein CASSSYSEAFF.

J is TRBJ2-1 and V is TRBV19; 7 nucleotides agree with TRBD1. CDR1 and CDR2 (germline): LNHDA, SQIVND (reference sequence). The CDR3 extends over 15 amino acids. V dropped 3 bases and J dropped 4; count of bases not matched to a gene: 6. The CDR3: CASSILGTDYNEQFF. CDR3 nucleotide sequence: TGTGCCAGTAGTATTTTAGGGACAGATTACAATGAGCAGTTCTTC. Full variable domain (rest looked up from reference TRBV19 and TRBJ2-1): DGGITQSPKYLFRKEGQNVTLSCEQNLNHDAMYWYRQDPGQGLRLIYYSQIVNDFQKGDIAEGYSVSREKKESFPLTVTSAQKNPTAFYLCASSILGTDYNEQFFGPGTRLTVL.